This T cell receptor beta chain was captured by sequencing in a study of CD8+ T cells in alopecia areata. This clone was seen only a few times. The authors extracted RNA and reverse transcribed it into cDNA as the sequencing template. Measured with immunoSEQ multiplex PCR; TCRdb has only the in-frame clones, and not every one. This sample carries under 250,000 clones, approximately 61% of them seen once, and the ten largest clones take 0.45%. CDR3 length equals 15 residues. In germline, CDR1 is LNHDA, CDR2 SQIVND (reference sequence). With V trimmed by 10 bases and J by 6 bases, 17 bases remained unmatched.

This clonotype was sampled from a human donor with alopecia areata. V and J are TRBV19 and TRBJ1-1, with TRBD1 matching over 7 bases. Sequencing used CD4+ T cells sorted from blood, obtained at week 0. This CDR3 reads CATLTTGTAVPEAFF. DNA for the CDR3: TGTGCCACCCTTACCACCGGGACAGCGGTGCCTGAAGCTTTCTTT.